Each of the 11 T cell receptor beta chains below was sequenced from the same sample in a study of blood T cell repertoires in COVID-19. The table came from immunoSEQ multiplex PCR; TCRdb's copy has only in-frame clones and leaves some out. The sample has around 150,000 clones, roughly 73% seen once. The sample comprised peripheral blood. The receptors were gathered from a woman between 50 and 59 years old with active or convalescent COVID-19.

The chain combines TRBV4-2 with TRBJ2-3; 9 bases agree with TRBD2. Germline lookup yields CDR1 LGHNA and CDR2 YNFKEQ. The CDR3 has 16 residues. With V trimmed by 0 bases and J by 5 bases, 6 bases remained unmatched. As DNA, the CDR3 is TGTGCCAGCAGCCAAGAGATGCGGGGGGGTTTAGATACGCAGTATTTT. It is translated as CASSQEMRGGLDTQYF.

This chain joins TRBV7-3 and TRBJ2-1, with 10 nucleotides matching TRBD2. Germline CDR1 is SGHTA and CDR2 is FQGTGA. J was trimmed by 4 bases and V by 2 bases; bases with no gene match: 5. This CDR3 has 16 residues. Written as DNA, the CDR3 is TGTGCCAGCAGCTTATCCCCAGCGGGGGGGTACAATGAGCAGTTCTTC. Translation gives CASSLSPAGGYNEQFF.

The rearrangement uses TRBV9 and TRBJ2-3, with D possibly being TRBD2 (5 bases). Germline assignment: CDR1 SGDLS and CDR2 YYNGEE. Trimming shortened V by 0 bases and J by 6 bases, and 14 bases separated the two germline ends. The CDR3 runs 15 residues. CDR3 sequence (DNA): TGTGCCAGCAGCGTAGGTCCTAGCCCCTTGGATACGCAGTATTTT. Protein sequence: CASSVGPSPLDTQYF.

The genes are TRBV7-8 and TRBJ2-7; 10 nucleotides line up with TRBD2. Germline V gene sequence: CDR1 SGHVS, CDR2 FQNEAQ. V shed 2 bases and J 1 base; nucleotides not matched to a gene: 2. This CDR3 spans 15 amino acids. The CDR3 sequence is CASSLRTSGSYEQYF. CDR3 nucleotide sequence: TGTGCCAGCAGCTTAAGGACTAGCGGTTCCTACGAGCAGTACTTC. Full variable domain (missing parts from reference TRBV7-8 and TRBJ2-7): GAGVSQSPRYKVAKRGQDVALRCDPISGHVSLFWYQQALGQGPEFLTYFQNEAQLDKSGLPSDRFFAERPEGSVSTLKIQRTQQEDSAVYLCASSLRTSGSYEQYFGPGTRLTVT.

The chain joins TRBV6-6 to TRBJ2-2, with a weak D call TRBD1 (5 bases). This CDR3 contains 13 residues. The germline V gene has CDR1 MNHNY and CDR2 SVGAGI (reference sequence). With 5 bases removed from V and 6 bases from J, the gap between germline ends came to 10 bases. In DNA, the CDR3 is TGTGCCAGCAGTCTTTCAGGGTCCGGGGAGCTGTTTTTT. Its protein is CASSLSGSGELFF.

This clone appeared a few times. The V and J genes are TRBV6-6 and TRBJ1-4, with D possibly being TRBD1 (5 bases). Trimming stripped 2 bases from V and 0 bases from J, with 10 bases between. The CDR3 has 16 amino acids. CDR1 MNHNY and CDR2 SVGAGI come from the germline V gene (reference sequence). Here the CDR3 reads CASSYVRDSTNEKLFF. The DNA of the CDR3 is TGTGCCAGCAGTTACGTGAGGGACTCAACTAATGAAAAACTGTTTTTT.

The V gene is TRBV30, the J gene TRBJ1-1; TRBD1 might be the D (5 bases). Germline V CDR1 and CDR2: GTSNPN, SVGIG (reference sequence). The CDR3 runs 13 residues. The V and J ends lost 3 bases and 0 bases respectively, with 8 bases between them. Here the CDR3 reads CAWRRQLNTEAFF. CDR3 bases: TGTGCCTGGAGAAGACAGTTGAACACTGAAGCTTTCTTT. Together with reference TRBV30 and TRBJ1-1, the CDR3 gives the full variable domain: SQTIHQWPATLVQPVGSPLSLECTVEGTSNPNLYWYRQAAGRGLQLLFYSVGIGQISSEVPQNLSASRPQDRQFILSSKKLLLSDSGFYLCAWRRQLNTEAFFGQGTRLTVV.

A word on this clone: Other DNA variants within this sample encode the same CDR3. The CDR3 loop reads CSVEERQGYEQYF. Here the CDR3 DNA reads TGCAGCGTTGAAGAGCGACAGGGATACGAGCAGTACTTC. The chain links TRBV29-1 to TRBJ2-7; the match to TRBD1 covers 7 bases. V shed 0 bases and J 4 bases; nucleotides not matched to a gene: 3. Looked up from germline, CDR1 is SQVTM and CDR2 is ANQGSEA. The CDR3 contains 13 residues.

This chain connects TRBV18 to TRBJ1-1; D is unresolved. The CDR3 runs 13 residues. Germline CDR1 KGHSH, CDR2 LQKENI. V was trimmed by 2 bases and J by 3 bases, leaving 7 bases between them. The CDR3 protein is CASSPEYDTEAFF. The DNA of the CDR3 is TGTGCCAGCTCACCAGAGTATGACACTGAAGCTTTCTTT.

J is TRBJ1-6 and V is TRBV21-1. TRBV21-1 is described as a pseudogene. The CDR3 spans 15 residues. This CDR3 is CASSNQTGENSPLHF. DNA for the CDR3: TGTGCCAGCAGCAACCAAACGGGGGAAAATTCACCCCTCCACTTT.

The CDR3 DNA follows: TGTGCCAGCAGTCTACAGGGTTATGAGCAAGCTTTCTTT. It specifies CASSLQGYEQAFF. V usage is TRBV6-6 and J usage is TRBJ1-1; tentatively, D is TRBD1 (6 bases). Germline CDR1 and CDR2: MNHNY and SVGAGI (reference sequence). Trimming took 5 bases from V and 9 from J, leaving 16 bases between them. The CDR3 extends over 13 amino acids.